Listed here is a single T cell receptor beta chain. Per the original data handling: Estimated nucleated cell counts came from reference gene primer amplification. Only in-frame clones appear in the TCRdb table, and some are missing; sequencing was by immunoSEQ multiplex PCR. The DNA was the basis for D and trimming; V, J and clone size are from that table. The sample records tens of thousands of clones, 88% being singletons. The data were taken from a study of blood T cell repertoires in COVID-19. Looking at the study overall: COVID-19 samples from acute and convalescent phases originated in the United States, Italy and Spain. T cells, B-cell-depleted T cells, or PBMCs provided the cDNA or gDNA that served as material.

With 2 bases removed from V and 8 bases from J, the gap between germline ends came to 13 bases. Germline CDR1 and CDR2: MDHEN and SYDVKM. CDR3 length equals 14 residues. What was sequenced was peripheral blood. This receptor was taken from a man in his fifties with active COVID-19. This chain connects TRBV28 to TRBJ2-1, with TRBD1 as a possible D gene (6 bases). The CDR3 protein is CASSLSRGSYEQFF. CDR3 nucleotides: TGTGCCAGCAGTTTAAGTAGGGGGAGCTATGAGCAGTTCTTC.